This T cell receptor (beta chain) was identified in a study of T-cell reconstitution after alpha-beta-depleted transplantation in children. For TCRbeta, the library was prepared with unique molecular identifiers. MiXCR was run by TCRdb on the PCR reads, yielding one entry per CDR3 protein. This repertoire shows nearly 550,000 distinct CDR3 sequences, roughly 18% found once; its top ten account for 2.5% to 4%. CDR3 size: 13 residues. V was clipped by 7 bases and J by 5 bases, with 14 bases between them. This clonotype occurred a few times. The sequenced sample was PBMCs from the stem cell graft donor, obtained from the stem cell graft. The J gene is TRBJ1-1, the V gene TRBV12-3 or TRBV12-4; D is possibly TRBD1 (6 bases). This receptor was obtained from a human donor who donated a stem cell graft to a child with acute lymphoblastic leukemia. The CDR3 nucleotides are TGTGCCAGCAAAGACACAGGGCGGACTGAAGCTTTCTTT. Protein product: CASKDTGRTEAFF.